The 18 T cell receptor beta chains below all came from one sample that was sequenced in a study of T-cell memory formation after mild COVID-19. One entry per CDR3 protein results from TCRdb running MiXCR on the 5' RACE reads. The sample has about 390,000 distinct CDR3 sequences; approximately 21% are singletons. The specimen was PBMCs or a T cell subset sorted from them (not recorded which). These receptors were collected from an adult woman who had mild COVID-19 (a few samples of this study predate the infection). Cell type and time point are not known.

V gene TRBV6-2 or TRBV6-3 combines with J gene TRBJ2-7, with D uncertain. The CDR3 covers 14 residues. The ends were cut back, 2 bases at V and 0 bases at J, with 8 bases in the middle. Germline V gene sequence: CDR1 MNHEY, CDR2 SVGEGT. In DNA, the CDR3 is TGTGCCAGCAGTTACGGTCTGGACTCCTACGAGCAGTACTTC. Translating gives CASSYGLDSYEQYF.

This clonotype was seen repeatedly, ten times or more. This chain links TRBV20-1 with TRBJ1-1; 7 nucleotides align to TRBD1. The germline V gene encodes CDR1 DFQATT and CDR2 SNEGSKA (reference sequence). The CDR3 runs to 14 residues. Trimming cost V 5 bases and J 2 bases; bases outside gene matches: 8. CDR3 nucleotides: TGCAGTGCTTTCTTCAGGGGGGGAAACACTGAAGCTTTCTTT. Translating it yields CSAFFRGGNTEAFF.

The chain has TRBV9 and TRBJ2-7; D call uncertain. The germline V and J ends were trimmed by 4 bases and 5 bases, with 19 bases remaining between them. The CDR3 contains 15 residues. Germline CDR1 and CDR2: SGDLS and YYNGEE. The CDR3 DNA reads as TGTGCCAGCAGCTTCCTGGACGGGCGTAACGACGAGCAGTACTTC. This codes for CASSFLDGRNDEQYF.

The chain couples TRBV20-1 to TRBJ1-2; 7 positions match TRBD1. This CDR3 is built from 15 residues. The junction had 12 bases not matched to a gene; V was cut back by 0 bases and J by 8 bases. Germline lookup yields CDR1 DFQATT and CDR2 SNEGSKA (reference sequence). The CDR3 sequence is CSAREFQGGTIGYTF. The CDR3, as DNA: TGCAGTGCTAGAGAGTTCCAGGGGGGAACCATCGGCTACACCTTC.

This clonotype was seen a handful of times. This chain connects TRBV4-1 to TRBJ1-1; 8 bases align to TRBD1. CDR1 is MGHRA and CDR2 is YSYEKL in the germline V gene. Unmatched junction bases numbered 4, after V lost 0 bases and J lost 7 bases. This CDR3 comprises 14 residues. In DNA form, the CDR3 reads TGCGCCAGCAGCCAAGAAAGAGGGACAGGTGAAGCTTTCTTT. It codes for CASSQERGTGEAFF.

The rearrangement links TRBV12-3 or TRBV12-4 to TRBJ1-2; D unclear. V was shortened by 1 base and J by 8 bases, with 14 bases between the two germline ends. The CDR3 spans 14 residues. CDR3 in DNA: TGTGCCAGCAGTTTAGGGGCAGAAATTAACGGCTACACCTTC. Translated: CASSLGAEINGYTF.

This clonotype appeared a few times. The CDR3 sequence is CASSPLVRSGSGANVLTF. The DNA of the CDR3 is TGTGCCAGCAGCCCGCTTGTCCGGTCCGGTTCTGGGGCCAACGTCCTGACTTTC. V gene TRBV7-8 combines with J gene TRBJ2-6; D call uncertain. The germline CDR1 and CDR2 sequences are SGHVS and FQNEAQ. Trimming left V 5 bases short and J 1 base short, with 18 bases between. The CDR3 runs to 18 residues.

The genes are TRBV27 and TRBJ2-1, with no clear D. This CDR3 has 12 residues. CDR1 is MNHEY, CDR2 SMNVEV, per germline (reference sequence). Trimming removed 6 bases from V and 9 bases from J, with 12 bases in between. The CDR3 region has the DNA TGTGCCAGCAGAATTAGTGTAGGTGAGCAGTTCTTC. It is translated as CASRISVGEQFF.

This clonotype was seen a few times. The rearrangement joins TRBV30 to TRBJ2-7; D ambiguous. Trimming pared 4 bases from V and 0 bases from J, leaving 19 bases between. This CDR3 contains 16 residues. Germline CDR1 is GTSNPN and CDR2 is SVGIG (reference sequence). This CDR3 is CAWTKDTSHFSYEQYF. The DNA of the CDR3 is TGTGCCTGGACTAAAGACACCTCGCACTTCTCCTACGAGCAGTACTTC.

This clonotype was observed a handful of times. The CDR3, as DNA: TGTGCCAGCAGCACGCCAAGACAGGGGGCTGGCTCTGGGGCCAACGTCCTGACTTTC. Translating it yields CASSTPRQGAGSGANVLTF. This chain links TRBV9 with TRBJ2-6, with TRBD1 matching over 10 bases. The CDR3 runs 19 residues. CDR1 and CDR2 (germline): SGDLS, YYNGEE. J gave up 0 bases and V 4 bases, and 10 bases lay outside the gene matches.

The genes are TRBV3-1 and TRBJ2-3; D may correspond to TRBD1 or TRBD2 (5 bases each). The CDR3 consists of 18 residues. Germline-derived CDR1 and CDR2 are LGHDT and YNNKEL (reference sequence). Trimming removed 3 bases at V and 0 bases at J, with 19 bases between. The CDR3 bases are TGTGCCAGCAGCCAGACGGGACCGCTCTCCGCTAGCACAGATACGCAGTATTTT. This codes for CASSQTGPLSASTDTQYF.

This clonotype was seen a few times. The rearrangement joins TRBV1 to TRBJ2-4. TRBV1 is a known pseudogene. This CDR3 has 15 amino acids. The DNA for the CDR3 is TGCACCAGCAGCCAAGAGGTCGGTACCAAAAACATTCAGTACTTC. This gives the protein CTSSQEVGTKNIQYF.

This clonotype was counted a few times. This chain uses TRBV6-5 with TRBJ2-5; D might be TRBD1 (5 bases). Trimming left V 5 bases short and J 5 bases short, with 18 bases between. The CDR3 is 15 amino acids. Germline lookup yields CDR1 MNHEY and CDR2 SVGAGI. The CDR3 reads CASSQLGGKGETQYF. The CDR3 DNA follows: TGTGCCAGCAGTCAACTCGGTGGTAAGGGGGAGACCCAGTACTTC.

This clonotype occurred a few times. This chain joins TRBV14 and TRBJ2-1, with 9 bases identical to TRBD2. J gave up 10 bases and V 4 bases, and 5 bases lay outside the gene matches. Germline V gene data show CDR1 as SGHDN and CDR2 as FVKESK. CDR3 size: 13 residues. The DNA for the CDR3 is TGTGCCAGCAGCCTTAGACTAGCGGCGGAGCAGTTCTTC. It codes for CASSLRLAAEQFF.

CDR3 region: CASSIPGGTYGYTF. CDR3 bases: TGTGCCAGTAGTATCCCTGGGGGGACCTATGGCTACACCTTC. The chain carries TRBV19 and TRBJ1-2; the D gene is possibly TRBD1 (5 bases). This CDR3 is 14 amino acids long. V was cut by 3 bases and J by 4 bases, with 12 bases left in between. Germline V gene data show CDR1 as LNHDA and CDR2 as SQIVND (reference sequence).

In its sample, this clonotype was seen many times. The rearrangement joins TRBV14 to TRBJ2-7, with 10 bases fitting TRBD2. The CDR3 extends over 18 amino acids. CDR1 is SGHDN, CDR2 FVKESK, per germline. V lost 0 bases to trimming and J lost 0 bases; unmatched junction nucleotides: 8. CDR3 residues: CASSQDRVAGGISYEQYF. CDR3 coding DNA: TGTGCCAGCAGCCAAGATAGAGTAGCGGGAGGCATCTCCTACGAGCAGTACTTC.

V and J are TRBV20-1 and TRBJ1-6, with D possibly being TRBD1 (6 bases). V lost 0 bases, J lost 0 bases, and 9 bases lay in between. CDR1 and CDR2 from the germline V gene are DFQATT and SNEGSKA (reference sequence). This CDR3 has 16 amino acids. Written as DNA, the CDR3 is TGCAGTGCTAGAGACGGACAGAGCTCCTATAATTCACCCCTCCACTTT. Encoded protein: CSARDGQSSYNSPLHF.

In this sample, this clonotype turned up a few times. Here the CDR3 reads CASSILADEQYF. The CDR3 nucleotides read TGTGCCAGCAGCATTCTAGCGGACGAGCAGTACTTC. The rearrangement joins TRBV28 to TRBJ2-7; 7 bases align to TRBD2. V gave up 6 bases and J gave up 5 bases; unmatched junction bases: 4. Germline-derived CDR1 and CDR2 are MDHEN and SYDVKM. This CDR3 is 12 amino acids long. The entire variable domain, with the rest obtained from reference TRBV28 and TRBJ2-7, is as follows: DVKVTQSSRYLVKRTGEKVFLECVQDMDHENMFWYRQDPGLGLRLIYFSYDVKMKEKGDIPEGYSVSREKKERFSLILESASTNQTSMYLCASSILADEQYFGPGTRLTVT.